This TCR beta chain was sequenced in a study of memory CD8 T cells in hepatitis C reinfection. At the level of the study: A couple of donors cleared primary HCV but became chronic after reinfection.

This CDR3 has 15 amino acids. Germline assignment: CDR1 MGHRA and CDR2 YSYEKL. V gave up 4 bases and J gave up 1 base, with 13 bases separating them. The assay was immunoSEQ multiplex PCR, and TCRdb's table has in-frame clones only and misses some. This sample has over 50,000 clones, with over 85% found just once. Time point defined: pre-reinfection, 55 to 20 weeks before reinfection detection. The sorted cells went straight to TCR sequencing with no prior in vitro expansion. Donors came from people who inject drugs enrolled in HEPCO, Canada. Control naive CD8 T cells came from a couple of donors at all three reinfection time points.

Specimen: naive CD8+ T cells sorted from blood. The source is a man aged 18 to 35 with hepatitis C virus infection. V and J are TRBV4-1 and TRBJ2-5; weak D call: TRBD1 (5 bases). The CDR3 bases are TGCGCCAGCAGCCCTCACAAAAGGGGCCAAGAGACCCAGTACTTC. Amino acids: CASSPHKRGQETQYF.